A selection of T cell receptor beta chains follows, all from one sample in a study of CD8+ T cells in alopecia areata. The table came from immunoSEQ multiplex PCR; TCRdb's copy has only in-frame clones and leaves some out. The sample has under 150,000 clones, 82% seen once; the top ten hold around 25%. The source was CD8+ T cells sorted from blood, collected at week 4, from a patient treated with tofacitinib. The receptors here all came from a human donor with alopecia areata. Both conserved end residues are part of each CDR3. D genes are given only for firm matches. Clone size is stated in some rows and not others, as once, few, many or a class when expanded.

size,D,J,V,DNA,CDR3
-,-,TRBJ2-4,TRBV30,TGTGCCTGGAGCGATCCATCGAACATTCAGTACTTC,CAWSDPSNIQYF
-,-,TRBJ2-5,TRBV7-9,TGTGCCAGCAGCTTAGTAGCCCTCGAGGAGACCCAGTACTTC,CASSLVALEETQYF
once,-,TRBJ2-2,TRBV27,TGTGCCAGCAGTTTACCAAACACCGGGGAGCTGTTTTTT,CASSLPNTGELFF
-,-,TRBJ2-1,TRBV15,TGTGCCACCAGCAGAGGGTTTGTAAGCGGACAGCACTCCTACAATGAGCAGTTCTTC,CATSRGFVSGQHSYNEQFF
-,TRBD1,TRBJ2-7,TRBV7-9,TGTGCCAGCAGCTTAGGCAGGGGGCGCGTCTACGAGCAGTACTTC,CASSLGRGRVYEQYF
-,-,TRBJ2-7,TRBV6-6,TGTGCCAGCAGCGGGCCGGAGACCTACGAGCAGTACTTC,CASSGPETYEQYF
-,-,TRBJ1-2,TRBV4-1,TGCGCCAGCAGCCAACCGGGGGCAGCGGATGGCTACACCTTC,CASSQPGAADGYTF
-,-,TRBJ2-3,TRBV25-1,TGTGCCAGCAGTCCCTTAGGGGTTAGCACAGATACGCAGTATTTT,CASSPLGVSTDTQYF
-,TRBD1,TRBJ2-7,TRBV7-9,TGTGCCAGCAGCTCACGGACAGGTTACGAGCAGTACTTC,CASSSRTGYEQYF
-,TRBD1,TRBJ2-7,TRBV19,TGTGCCAGTGGACCGGGACAGGGCTACGAGCAGTACTTC,CASGPGQGYEQYF
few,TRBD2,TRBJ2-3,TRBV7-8,TGTGCCAGCAGCTTAGAGGTGGGGTCTAGCGGGGGGGCCGCAGATACGCAGTATTTT,CASSLEVGSSGGAADTQYF
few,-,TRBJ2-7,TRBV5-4,TGTGCCATCCAAGACCAGGGATCCTCCTACGAGCAGTACTTC,CAIQDQGSSYEQYF